This section outlines one TCR beta chain sequence together with its context. Antigen: not known. Assay: immunoSEQ multiplex PCR; the TCRdb copy retains only in-frame clones and omits some. The sample yields tens of thousands of clones, over 80% seen once. This sample is part of a study of OX40 agonist ivuxolimab in advanced cancers. Findings of the study overall: What antigens the expanded peripheral T cells recognized was never established.

Blood sampling took place at baseline, cycle 4 day 1, and cycle 7 day 1. This CDR3 has 18 amino acids. V lost 3 bases to trimming and J lost 5 bases; unmatched junction nucleotides: 13. Germline CDR1 is SGDLS and CDR2 is YYNGEE. The sequence was obtained from an adult with an advanced solid tumor such as melanoma, head and neck, liver or kidney cancer. This material consisted of CD4+ or CD8+ T cells sorted from blood, taken in a trial of the OX40 agonist ivuxolimab. The V gene is TRBV9, the J gene TRBJ2-5; 13 bases map to TRBD2. The CDR3, as DNA: TGTGCCAGCAGCGCCCCTATATCACTAGCGGGGGGGCCCGAGACCCAGTACTTC. It codes for CASSAPISLAGGPETQYF.